The sample holds one count of the clone carrying this T cell receptor (beta chain). The CDR3 extends over 17 amino acids. In germline, CDR1 is SGHTA, CDR2 FQGNSA. V lost 3 bases to trimming and J lost 3 bases; unmatched junction nucleotides: 12. The primer mix had 60 Vbeta and 13 Jbeta primers. Data came from immunoSEQ multiplex PCR; TCRdb stores just in-frame clones and leaves some out. This sample carries some 140,000 clones, less than 85% of them seen once, and the ten largest clones take about 1.6%. The sample belongs to a study of cytomegalovirus exposure and HLA in healthy donors. The rearrangement uses TRBV7-2 and TRBJ2-7, with 9 nucleotides matching TRBD2. Sequencing input: PBMCs. The TCR was taken from a man aged 35 to 55 in good health and CMV-seronegative. CDR3: CASSFDREAGGFYEQYF. The CDR3 DNA reads TGTGCCAGCAGCTTCGACCGTGAGGCGGGGGGGTTCTACGAGCAGTACTTC. The full variable domain, with the rest looked up from reference TRBV7-2 and TRBJ2-7, is GAGVSQSPSNKVTEKGKDVELRCDPISGHTALYWYRQSLGQGLEFLIYFQGNSAPDKSGLPSDRFSAERTGGSVSTLTIQRTQQEDSAVYLCASSFDREAGGFYEQYFGPGTRLTVT.